Listed below are T cell receptor beta chains from one sample, sequenced in a study of CD8+CD57+ T cells in acquired aplastic anemia. From the reads, TCRdb called clonotypes with MiXCR, one entry per CDR3 protein. The data hold about 130,000 distinct CDR3 sequences, with 48% observed a single time. The specimen sequenced was sorted CD4+, CD8+, or CD8+CD57+ T cells (not recorded which) from PBMCs. The receptor set was obtained from a human donor in good health, serving as a control. Each CDR3 is given with its conserved first and last residue. Each record gives: D gene, clone size, J gene, V gene, CDR3 DNA, CDR3 protein. The D gene is left open where the match is weak. The size of a clone is reported for some rows only, either as once, few or many, or as a class for expanded clones.

D gene: TRBD1
clone size: .
J gene: TRBJ2-7
V gene: TRBV24-1
CDR3 DNA: TGTGCCACCAGTGAATATACCGGGACAGGGCAAACTTACGAGCAGTACTTC
CDR3 protein: CATSEYTGTGQTYEQYF

D gene: TRBD2
clone size: .
J gene: TRBJ2-5
V gene: TRBV2
CDR3 DNA: TGTGCCAGCAGACCGTTCGGACTAGCGGGGGGACCCCAAGAGACCCAGTACTTC
CDR3 protein: CASRPFGLAGGPQETQYF

D gene: .
clone size: .
J gene: TRBJ2-1
V gene: TRBV29-1
CDR3 DNA: TGCAGCGTGAGGAGGAATGAGCAGTTCTTC
CDR3 protein: CSVRRNEQFF

D gene: TRBD1
clone size: .
J gene: TRBJ2-3
V gene: TRBV9
CDR3 DNA: TGTGCCAGCAGCCCTGGACAGGGAGGTACGCAGTATTTT
CDR3 protein: CASSPGQGGTQYF

D gene: .
clone size: .
J gene: TRBJ1-5
V gene: TRBV15
CDR3 DNA: TGTGCCACCAGCAGAGATCGAGGCGGTGGCAATCAGCCCCAGCATTTT
CDR3 protein: CATSRDRGGGNQPQHF

D gene: TRBD1
clone size: many
J gene: TRBJ1-4
V gene: TRBV25-1
CDR3 DNA: TGTGCCAGCAGTGTAGGGACAGGGGCACTTAATGAAAAACTGTTTTTT
CDR3 protein: CASSVGTGALNEKLFF

D gene: TRBD1
clone size: once
J gene: TRBJ1-4
V gene: TRBV12-5
CDR3 DNA: TGTGCTAGTGGTTCGCGACAGGGATCCGAAAGACTGTTTTTT
CDR3 protein: CASGSRQGSERLFF

D gene: .
clone size: many
J gene: TRBJ1-5
V gene: TRBV7-3
CDR3 DNA: TGTGCCAGCAGCTCAACCTGGGTTCAGCATTTT
CDR3 protein: CASSSTWVQHF

D gene: .
clone size: .
J gene: TRBJ1-6
V gene: TRBV10-3
CDR3 DNA: TGTGCCACTCTACAGGGATGGGATTCACCCCTCCACTTT
CDR3 protein: CATLQGWDSPLHF

D gene: TRBD1
clone size: many
J gene: TRBJ1-1
V gene: TRBV2
CDR3 DNA: TGTGCCAGAGGACAGGGATACACTGAAGCTTTCTTT
CDR3 protein: CARGQGYTEAFF

D gene: TRBD2
clone size: .
J gene: TRBJ2-1
V gene: TRBV12-3/TRBV12-4
CDR3 DNA: TGTGCCAGCAGTTTCGGGGGGTGGAAGTTCTTC
CDR3 protein: CASSFGGWKFF

D gene: .
clone size: many
J gene: TRBJ2-3
V gene: TRBV9
CDR3 DNA: TGTGCCAGCAGCGGAGGGGCAGATACGCAGTATTTT
CDR3 protein: CASSGGADTQYF

D gene: TRBD1
clone size: .
J gene: TRBJ2-1
V gene: TRBV30
CDR3 DNA: TGTGCCTGGAGTGTATGGTCGGGGACAGGGAAGAATGAGCAGTTCTTC
CDR3 protein: CAWSVWSGTGKNEQFF

D gene: .
clone size: .
J gene: TRBJ2-7
V gene: TRBV5-8
CDR3 DNA: TGTGCCAGCAGCCCGGAACCTCGGGCCTACGAGCAGTACTTC
CDR3 protein: CASSPEPRAYEQYF

D gene: TRBD1
clone size: .
J gene: TRBJ1-1
V gene: TRBV19
CDR3 DNA: TGTGCCAGTAGGAACAGGGGTCGGACTGAAGCTTTCTTT
CDR3 protein: CASRNRGRTEAFF

D gene: TRBD2
clone size: .
J gene: TRBJ2-4
V gene: TRBV7-3
CDR3 DNA: TGTGCCAGCAGCTTAACGTCGGCTAGCGGGAGTATAGACATTCAGTACTTC
CDR3 protein: CASSLTSASGSIDIQYF

D gene: .
clone size: .
J gene: TRBJ1-1
V gene: TRBV7-2
CDR3 DNA: TGTGCCAGCAGCTTAGCTACGAGGAGGGACACTGAAGCTTTCTTT
CDR3 protein: CASSLATRRDTEAFF

D gene: TRBD2
clone size: .
J gene: TRBJ2-3
V gene: TRBV30
CDR3 DNA: TGTGCCTGGAGTGCAGGAGGCGGGGGGAGAGATACGCAGTATTTT
CDR3 protein: CAWSAGGGGRDTQYF

D gene: .
clone size: many
J gene: TRBJ1-1
V gene: TRBV20-1
CDR3 DNA: TGCAGTGCTAGAGAGAGGCGCTACGGAACCAACCGACCGAACACTGAAGCTTTCTTT
CDR3 protein: CSARERRYGTNRPNTEAFF

D gene: .
clone size: .
J gene: TRBJ2-7
V gene: TRBV2
CDR3 DNA: TGTGCCAGCAGTGAAACCAATTACGAGCAGTACTTC
CDR3 protein: CASSETNYEQYF

D gene: .
clone size: .
J gene: TRBJ2-3
V gene: TRBV11-1
CDR3 DNA: TGTGCCAGCAGCTTTACAGGGAGCACAGATACGCAGTATTTT
CDR3 protein: CASSFTGSTDTQYF

D gene: .
clone size: many
J gene: TRBJ1-4
V gene: TRBV12-5
CDR3 DNA: TGTGCTAGTGCCGAATGGGGGAATGAAAAACTGTTTTTT
CDR3 protein: CASAEWGNEKLFF

D gene: .
clone size: .
J gene: TRBJ2-5
V gene: TRBV7-2
CDR3 DNA: TGTGCCAGCAGCTTAGGGCCGGGGGAGACCCAGTACTTC
CDR3 protein: CASSLGPGETQYF

D gene: .
clone size: few
J gene: TRBJ2-6
V gene: TRBV30
CDR3 DNA: TGTGCCTGGAGTGTACTAGGAACGGCTACCCCCACTGGGGCCAACGTCCTGACTTTC
CDR3 protein: CAWSVLGTATPTGANVLTF

D gene: TRBD2
clone size: .
J gene: TRBJ2-5
V gene: TRBV24-1
CDR3 DNA: TGTGCCACGTCACCGGGGACTAGCGGGGGGCCAGGAGAGACCCAGTACTTC
CDR3 protein: CATSPGTSGGPGETQYF

D gene: .
clone size: few
J gene: TRBJ2-5
V gene: TRBV7-8
CDR3 DNA: TGTGCCAGCAGCCCGCGCGAGACCCAGTACTTC
CDR3 protein: CASSPRETQYF

D gene: TRBD1
clone size: few
J gene: TRBJ1-5
V gene: TRBV24-1
CDR3 DNA: TGTGCCACCAGTGACTCGACAGGGGGCCTCAATCAGCCCCAGCATTTT
CDR3 protein: CATSDSTGGLNQPQHF

D gene: .
clone size: few
J gene: TRBJ2-5
V gene: TRBV18
CDR3 DNA: TGTGCCAGCTCACCGAACAGAGGGCCAGAGACCCAGTACTTC
CDR3 protein: CASSPNRGPETQYF

D gene: TRBD1
clone size: .
J gene: TRBJ1-6
V gene: TRBV11-2
CDR3 DNA: TGTGCCAGCAGCTGGCGGACAGGGAGCTCCTATAATTCACCCCTCCACTTT
CDR3 protein: CASSWRTGSSYNSPLHF

D gene: .
clone size: medium-sized
J gene: TRBJ1-6
V gene: TRBV29-1
CDR3 DNA: TGCAGCGTGGGGAGGGAGCGCTCACCCCTCCACTTT
CDR3 protein: CSVGRERSPLHF

D gene: TRBD1
clone size: few
J gene: TRBJ1-3
V gene: TRBV3-1
CDR3 DNA: TGTGCCAGCAGCCTTCACGGGACAGGGGGCTGGGGTCGCTCTGGAGACACCATATATTTT
CDR3 protein: CASSLHGTGGWGRSGDTIYF

D gene: TRBD2
clone size: many
J gene: TRBJ2-1
V gene: TRBV7-2
CDR3 DNA: TGTGCCAGCAGCGTAACTAGCGGGGGGCGGGGTGAGCAGTTCTTC
CDR3 protein: CASSVTSGGRGEQFF

D gene: TRBD1
clone size: .
J gene: TRBJ2-7
V gene: TRBV11-2
CDR3 DNA: TGTGCCAGCAGCTCATCCCGGACAGGGCTCTCCTACGAGCAGTACTTC
CDR3 protein: CASSSSRTGLSYEQYF

D gene: TRBD1
clone size: few
J gene: TRBJ1-2
V gene: TRBV2
CDR3 DNA: TGTGCCAGCAGTGAGACAGGGGGCGGGTATGGCTACACCTTC
CDR3 protein: CASSETGGGYGYTF

D gene: TRBD1
clone size: many
J gene: TRBJ1-6
V gene: TRBV5-1
CDR3 DNA: TGCGCCAGCAGCACGAGCCCGGGACAGGGAAGTTCACCCCTCCACTTT
CDR3 protein: CASSTSPGQGSSPLHF

D gene: .
clone size: many
J gene: TRBJ2-1
V gene: TRBV20-1
CDR3 DNA: TGCAGTGCTCCCCAGGGAGTAGGGCTCCGTAACAATGAGCAGTTCTTC
CDR3 protein: CSAPQGVGLRNNEQFF

D gene: .
clone size: many
J gene: TRBJ2-7
V gene: TRBV3-1
CDR3 DNA: TGTGCCAGCAGCCCCCGACACCAAAGCGTAGGCGAGCAGTACTTC
CDR3 protein: CASSPRHQSVGEQYF

D gene: .
clone size: .
J gene: TRBJ1-2
V gene: TRBV19
CDR3 DNA: TGTGCCAGTAACAGCCGCCGGCGGATTAACTATGGCTACACCTTC
CDR3 protein: CASNSRRRINYGYTF

D gene: TRBD2
clone size: .
J gene: TRBJ2-7
V gene: TRBV25-1
CDR3 DNA: TGTGCCAGCAGTGGCCAATTCCAGCGGGGGACCTACGAGCAGTACTTC
CDR3 protein: CASSGQFQRGTYEQYF

D gene: .
clone size: .
J gene: TRBJ2-3
V gene: TRBV24-1
CDR3 DNA: TGTGCCACCAGTGCGTCGGGGACAGATACGCAGTATTTT
CDR3 protein: CATSASGTDTQYF

D gene: TRBD2
clone size: .
J gene: TRBJ2-5
V gene: TRBV20-1
CDR3 DNA: TGCAGTGTGGGACTAGCGGGATTGCAAGAGACCCAGTACTTC
CDR3 protein: CSVGLAGLQETQYF

D gene: .
clone size: .
J gene: TRBJ1-2
V gene: TRBV7-9
CDR3 DNA: TGTGCCAGCAGTCAGGGCAGGCAATATGGCTACACCTTC
CDR3 protein: CASSQGRQYGYTF

D gene: TRBD1
clone size: .
J gene: TRBJ1-1
V gene: TRBV7-2
CDR3 DNA: TGTGCCAGCAGCTTTACAGGGGGCAACACTGAAGCTTTCTTT
CDR3 protein: CASSFTGGNTEAFF

D gene: TRBD2
clone size: many
J gene: TRBJ2-1
V gene: TRBV19
CDR3 DNA: TGTGCCAGCCACGCCGGGAGCGGGGGGGCTTTCGATGAGCAGTTCTTC
CDR3 protein: CASHAGSGGAFDEQFF

D gene: .
clone size: many
J gene: TRBJ2-2
V gene: TRBV2
CDR3 DNA: TGTGCCAGCAGTGAGCAGGGAACCGGGGAGCTGTTTTTT
CDR3 protein: CASSEQGTGELFF

D gene: .
clone size: few
J gene: TRBJ2-3
V gene: TRBV24-1
CDR3 DNA: TGTGCCACCAGTGACCTTACAGGGTATACGCAGTATTTT
CDR3 protein: CATSDLTGYTQYF

D gene: TRBD2
clone size: .
J gene: TRBJ2-3
V gene: TRBV11-2
CDR3 DNA: TGTGCCAGCAGCTTAGGCGCGGGAGAAGGAGATACGCAGTATTTT
CDR3 protein: CASSLGAGEGDTQYF

D gene: TRBD1
clone size: .
J gene: TRBJ1-2
V gene: TRBV19
CDR3 DNA: TGTGCCAGTAAGGGGGGGACAGGGGGCACCGGCTACACCTTC
CDR3 protein: CASKGGTGGTGYTF

D gene: TRBD1
clone size: .
J gene: TRBJ2-1
V gene: TRBV11-1
CDR3 DNA: TGTGCCAGCAGCAAACACCGGGGCAGGGGGCATCTAATTTACAATGAGCAGTCCTTC
CDR3 protein: CASSKHRGRGHLIYNEQSF

D gene: .
clone size: many
J gene: TRBJ1-2
V gene: TRBV12-3/TRBV12-4
CDR3 DNA: TGTGCCAGCAGCCCTCCGGGACATGGAGGGTATGGCTACACCTTC
CDR3 protein: CASSPPGHGGYGYTF

D gene: TRBD1
clone size: many
J gene: TRBJ1-2
V gene: TRBV6-1
CDR3 DNA: TGTGCCAGCAATAACCCCGGACAGGGCGGCTATGGCTACACCTTC
CDR3 protein: CASNNPGQGGYGYTF

D gene: .
clone size: many
J gene: TRBJ1-2
V gene: TRBV5-1
CDR3 DNA: TGCGCCAGCATCACTCAGCCCGGATCTAACTATGGCTACACCTTC
CDR3 protein: CASITQPGSNYGYTF

D gene: .
clone size: medium-sized
J gene: TRBJ1-6
V gene: TRBV15
CDR3 DNA: TGTGCCACCAGCAGAGACAGTCTTAATTCACCCCTCCACTTT
CDR3 protein: CATSRDSLNSPLHF

D gene: .
clone size: .
J gene: TRBJ1-6
V gene: TRBV19
CDR3 DNA: TGTGCCAGTAAGATCGAGGGATCCTATAATTCACCCCTCCACTTT
CDR3 protein: CASKIEGSYNSPLHF

D gene: .
clone size: .
J gene: TRBJ2-5
V gene: TRBV7-3
CDR3 DNA: TGTGCCAGCTCCTTGAAGGGGCCATTGGGGAAAGAGACCCAGTACTTC
CDR3 protein: CASSLKGPLGKETQYF

D gene: .
clone size: many
J gene: TRBJ2-6
V gene: TRBV15
CDR3 DNA: TGTGCCACCAGCAGAGAACGGGGCTCTGGGGCCAACGTCCTGACTTTC
CDR3 protein: CATSRERGSGANVLTF

D gene: .
clone size: .
J gene: TRBJ1-1
V gene: TRBV29-1
CDR3 DNA: TGCAGCGTTGTCCCAGCCGACGGGGCCCTCACTGAAGCTTTCTTT
CDR3 protein: CSVVPADGALTEAFF

D gene: .
clone size: .
J gene: TRBJ1-6
V gene: TRBV19
CDR3 DNA: TGTGCCAGTAGTAGAGGACAGACTAATTCACCCCTCCACTTT
CDR3 protein: CASSRGQTNSPLHF